This entry features one T cell receptor beta chain sequence. What it recognizes is unknown. The sample comes from a study of metastatic and nonmetastatic thyroid tumors. Across the study: Patients with malignant and benign thyroid disease provided blood and tumor or nodule tissue, whose repertoires were compared.

Study results and limitations: Malignant thyroid tumors reportedly exceeded benign nodules significantly in TCR beta diversity, with the difference appearing in blood and tumor.

Through MiXCR, TCRdb re-clonotyped the PCR reads. The sample has about 70,000 clones, roughly 18% seen once; the top ten hold 9.5% to 15%. Trimming took off 8 bases at V and 1 base at J, with 11 bases between the two ends. Germline lookup yields CDR1 GTSNPN and CDR2 SVGIG (reference sequence). The CDR3 covers 12 residues. All patients were treatment-naive before thyroid surgery. The chain links TRBV30 to TRBJ1-2; D ambiguous. The specimen sequenced was blood. This receptor was obtained from a female donor with papillary thyroid cancer or a benign thyroid nodule (not recorded which). Some clones in this sample may be carry-over from other donors' samples. CDR3 DNA sequence: TGTGCCCTAGGACGGATTAACTATGGCTACACCTTC. Translating gives CALGRINYGYTF.